This TCR beta chain was recovered during a study of blood T cell repertoires in COVID-19 (dated by TCRdb to the early 2020s). With respect to the entire study: The collaborator samples originated in the United States, Italy and Spain and spanned the acute and convalescent phases of COVID-19. Samples came from the ongoing ImmuneRACE study (first 160 participants) plus 1,254 subjects from 6 global collaborators. The repertoires were made available in a free public database intended to serve as a resource for research on the immune response to SARS-CoV-2. Subjects who had been exposed to COVID-19, were actively infected with it, or had recovered from it provided the deeply sampled blood TCRbeta repertoires that made up the dataset. The material from the prospective study consisted of cDNA or gDNA derived from T cells, B-cell-depleted T cells, or PBMCs. Nearly every sample came with metadata listing a de-identified subject ID, COVID-19 status, age in years and sex. Where HLA class I and class II types were available, the types were taken from metadata supplied by the sample provider, not from assay-based typing.

TCRbeta CDR3 regions were amplified from genomic DNA by means of the immunoSEQ Assay, a bias-controlled multiplex PCR. In the source study's methods: The number of nucleated cells in each sample was estimated from the amplification of reference gene primers within the assay. To quantify the absolute abundance of each unique TCRbeta CDR3 rearrangement, sequence reads were collapsed and filtered. For each sample, productive Simpson clonality was calculated as the square root of Simpson's diversity index over productive rearrangements. This immuneACCESS table, as held by TCRdb, lists in-frame sequences with V and J called but not all clones. Of the missing ones, under half trace to an unresolved V gene in checked studies; the others have no known cause. D and trimming were read from the DNA, whereas the V and J calls and clone size are those reported in that table. For this sample the table gives 250,000 to 300,000 clones, of which about nine tenths were detected only once. Over 2% of the sample rests with the top ten.

For CDR1 and CDR2, the germline V gene (reference sequence) lists SGHNT and YYREEE. V is clipped by 4 bases and J by 4 bases, and the sequence between their germline boundaries is 15 bases long. Spanning cysteine to phenylalanine, the CDR3 consists of 14 amino acids. The DNA shown is the 42-base CDR3, in frame from base 1. About this clone itself: Its cognate antigen has yet to be identified. No base quality values were provided; no much bigger clone lies one nucleotide off.

Overall study outcomes, separate from this receptor: The quantity of clinical and demographic metadata differed by source and by participant and was supplied without curation.

Participants in the prospective study were enrolled through a virtual design, were aged about 18 to 90 years, and lived in roughly 26 United States geographic areas. In the prospective study, cohorts were assigned on the basis of participant-reported clinical history obtained from a screening survey and a study questionnaire. In the prospective study, mobile phlebotomists collected whole blood, serum and a nasopharyngeal or oropharyngeal swab from each participant. Additional blood draws and questionnaires over an approximately two-month period could optionally be provided by prospective study participants. Before DNA extraction, blood samples from the prospective study were shipped at room temperature or frozen.

The sequencing input was PBMCs or T cells enriched from blood (not recorded which). Recombination connected TRBV5-4 to TRBJ2-7, with a tentative D gene TRBD1 over 6 matching bases. The source is a woman aged 40 to 49 with acute COVID-19. The DNA reads TGTGCCAGCAGCCCAGGGGTATCCTATTACGAGCAGTACTTC. The encoded protein is CASSPGVSYYEQYF.